The 21 T cell receptor beta chains reported below all come from one sample, sequenced in a study of blood T cells in healthy people across ages. A J-beta primer mix and a sample-barcoded 5' primer were used in a second PCR of about 6 to 12 cycles. In TCRdb, the 5' RACE reads were re-called with MiXCR into one record per CDR3 protein. The table shows about 640,000 distinct CDR3 sequences, with about 43% occurring only once. The sample was blood. These receptors were obtained from a man older than 75 in good health.

The chain employs TRBV11-3 and TRBJ2-5; 9 bases align to TRBD2. Germline V gene sequence: CDR1 SGHNT, CDR2 YENEEA. CDR3 length equals 21 residues. Unmatched junction bases numbered 27, after V lost 7 bases and J lost 3 bases. CDR3 protein: CASTPTTGLAGIKGKEETQYF. As DNA, the CDR3 is TGTGCCAGCACTCCTACGACTGGGCTAGCGGGAATCAAGGGCAAAGAAGAGACCCAGTACTTC. Variable domain in full (rest from reference TRBV11-3 and TRBJ2-5): EAGVVQSPRYKIIEKKQPVAFWCNPISGHNTLYWYLQNLGQGPELLIRYENEEAVDDSQLPKDRFSAERLKGVDSTLKIQPAELGDSAVYLCASTPTTGLAGIKGKEETQYFGPGTRLLVL.

About this clonotype itself: This may arise from a read error, as a much more abundant clone is one base away. This sequence joins TRBV12-5 and TRBJ1-6, with no clear D. V lost 11 bases to trimming and J lost 5 bases, with 7 bases between them. Germline V gives CDR1 LGHNT, CDR2 FRNRAP. The CDR3 runs 11 residues. In nucleotides, the CDR3 is TGTGCTGGTGCCCATAATTCACCCCTCCACTTT. Translating gives CAGAHNSPLHF.

This clonotype was observed many times. This sequence joins TRBV5-1 and TRBJ2-3, with 9 bases fitting TRBD2. This CDR3 spans 15 amino acids. The J segment lost 4 bases and the V segment lost 2 bases, leaving 5 bases of the junction unmatched. Germline lookup yields CDR1 SGHRS and CDR2 YFSETQ. The CDR3 loop is CASSFIAGEADTQYF. In DNA form, the CDR3 reads TGCGCCAGCAGCTTTATAGCGGGAGAGGCAGATACGCAGTATTTT. The full variable domain, its missing parts supplied by reference TRBV5-1 and TRBJ2-3, is KAGVTQTPRYLIKTRGQQVTLSCSPISGHRSVSWYQQTPGQGLQFLFEYFSETQRNKGNFPGRFSGRQFSNSRSEMNVSTLELGDSALYLCASSFIAGEADTQYFGPGTRLTVL.

This clonotype was seen many times. V and J are TRBV29-1 and TRBJ2-1, with TRBD1 identical over 10 bases. CDR1 and CDR2 from the germline V gene are SQVTM and ANQGSEA. The CDR3 runs to 16 residues. The J segment lost 6 bases and the V segment lost 7 bases, leaving 15 bases of the junction unmatched. The CDR3 coding sequence is TGCAGCGCAACAAATTCCGGGACAGGGGCTGTCAATGAGCAGTTCTTC. Translated: CSATNSGTGAVNEQFF.

This CDR3 is CATSSLGSQETQYF. The DNA of the CDR3 is TGTGCCACCAGCAGTCTAGGCAGCCAAGAGACCCAGTACTTC. The V call is TRBV15, the J call TRBJ2-5; D unresolved. The CDR3 has 14 amino acids. V lost 3 bases and J lost 1, with 9 bases in between. Germline V gene data show CDR1 as LNHNV and CDR2 as YYDKDF (reference sequence). Looking up the rest from reference TRBV15 and TRBJ2-5 gives the full variable domain: DAMVIQNPRYQVTQFGKPVTLSCSQTLNHNVMYWYQQKSSQAPKLLFHYYDKDFNNEADTPDNFQSRRPNTSFCFLDIRSPGLGDTAMYLCATSSLGSQETQYFGPGTRLLVL.

This clonotype was detected only a few times. The rearrangement uses TRBV11-2 and TRBJ2-7; 8 bases align to TRBD2. The V segment lost 4 bases and the J segment 11 bases; nucleotides outside the gene matches: 4. CDR3 length: 11 amino acids. Germline CDR1 SGHAT, CDR2 FQNNGV. In DNA form, the CDR3 reads TGTGCCAGCAGCTCCGGGACTAGTGAGTACTTC. Protein sequence: CASSSGTSEYF.

This clonotype appeared a few times. The chain recombines TRBV7-2 with TRBJ2-2, with TRBD1 matching over 8 bases. The CDR3 contains 15 residues. V shed 5 bases, J shed 3 bases, and the junction held 5 bases outside the gene matches. Germline lookup yields CDR1 SGHTA and CDR2 FQGNSA. The CDR3 loop reads CASSAYRGDTGELFF. The DNA for the CDR3 is TGTGCCAGCAGCGCGTACAGGGGGGACACCGGGGAGCTGTTTTTT. Complete variable domain (other parts from reference TRBV7-2 and TRBJ2-2): GAGVSQSPSNKVTEKGKDVELRCDPISGHTALYWYRQSLGQGLEFLIYFQGNSAPDKSGLPSDRFSAERTGGSVSTLTIQRTQQEDSAVYLCASSAYRGDTGELFFGEGSRLTVL.

This clonotype was picked up a small number of times. V is TRBV20-1 and J is TRBJ2-7; 11 nucleotides align to TRBD1. Germline CDR1 and CDR2: DFQATT and SNEGSKA (reference sequence). This CDR3 is 15 amino acids long. V was clipped by 3 bases and J by 4 bases; unmatched bases: 8. CDR3 sequence (DNA): TGCAGTGCTAGTCTCGGGACAGGGGGGATTTACGAGCAGTACTTC. This encodes CSASLGTGGIYEQYF.

This clonotype was seen only a few times. The chain couples TRBV5-1 to TRBJ2-1, with 7 bases identical to TRBD1. The germline V gene has CDR1 SGHRS and CDR2 YFSETQ. J gave up 9 bases and V 4 bases, and 7 bases lay outside the gene matches. The CDR3 covers 13 residues. CDR3 residues: CASSETGLTEQFF. CDR3 sequence (DNA): TGCGCCAGCAGCGAGACAGGGCTTACTGAGCAGTTCTTC.

This clonotype was detected once. The chain combines TRBV7-3 with TRBJ2-5; 8 bases are shared with TRBD1. The V gene end was trimmed by 5 bases and the J gene end by 11 bases; junction bases not matched to a gene: 22. Germline CDR1 reads SGHTA; CDR2 reads FQGTGA. The CDR3 spans 17 residues. The DNA for the CDR3 is TGTGCCAGCAGCCGCGGACAGGGAGGCGGTCGGAACAATGAGCAGTACTTC. Its protein is CASSRGQGGGRNNEQYF.

The rearrangement links TRBV20-1 to TRBJ2-7, with a weak D call TRBD1 (6 bases). The V end was cut by 4 bases, the J end by 7 bases, with 20 bases between. CDR3 size: 14 residues. CDR1 DFQATT and CDR2 SNEGSKA come from the germline V gene (reference sequence). This CDR3 reads CSAIGQSDYNEQYF. The CDR3, as DNA: TGCAGTGCTATCGGACAGTCAGACTACAATGAGCAGTACTTC.

This clonotype was picked up a small number of times. The V gene is TRBV27, the J gene TRBJ1-4, with 7 bases identical to TRBD1. There are 14 residues in the CDR3. V dropped 5 bases and J dropped 8; count of bases not matched to a gene: 8. Germline V gene lookup returns CDR1 MNHEY and CDR2 SMNVEV (reference sequence). The CDR3 is CASSRQGKGEKLFF. In nucleotides, the CDR3 is TGTGCCAGCAGTCGACAGGGAAAAGGCGAAAAACTGTTTTTT.

J is TRBJ2-5 and V is TRBV11-2, with 11 bases lining up with TRBD2. The CDR3 runs 16 residues. The germline V gene encodes CDR1 SGHAT and CDR2 FQNNGV. The V segment lost 5 bases and the J segment 11 bases; nucleotides outside the gene matches: 16. This CDR3 is CASSPRVAGGPGEQYF. The DNA of the CDR3 is TGTGCCAGCAGCCCCCGGGTAGCGGGAGGGCCAGGTGAGCAGTACTTC.

This clonotype was picked up a small number of times. This sequence joins TRBV14 and TRBJ2-7, with D tentatively TRBD2 (6 bases). Germline lookup yields CDR1 SGHDN and CDR2 FVKESK. V dropped 4 bases and J dropped 11 bases, with 18 bases sitting between them. The CDR3 covers 13 residues. The CDR3 loop reads CASSLQQFGGEYF. Written as DNA, the CDR3 is TGTGCCAGCAGCCTGCAGCAGTTTGGCGGGGAGTACTTC.

Only a few counts were recorded for this clonotype. The chain uses TRBV28 and TRBJ2-3; unclear D gene. The germline V gene encodes CDR1 MDHEN and CDR2 SYDVKM. CDR3 size: 15 residues. CDR3: CGSGRRLSSTDTQYF. As DNA, the CDR3 is TGTGGGAGTGGACGTCGGCTCTCTAGCACAGATACGCAGTATTTT.

This clonotype showed up just a few times. One junction end does not reproduce the germline sequence, and a read error may be involved. This chain uses TRBV6-2 or TRBV6-3 with TRBJ2-7, with 8 bases matching TRBD2. The tail of the sequence fits TRBJ2-5 better, so the J call may be wrong. Germline CDR1 MNHEY, CDR2 SVGEGT. This CDR3 is 15 amino acids long. This CDR3 reads CASSYDRGGGETQYF. CDR3 in DNA: TGTGCTAGCAGTTACGATCGGGGGGGCGGAGAGACCCAGTACTTC.

J is TRBJ1-5 and V is TRBV6-2 or TRBV6-3; maybe TRBD1 (6 bases). The CDR3 contains 15 residues. The ends were cut back, 6 bases at V and 0 bases at J, with 12 bases in the middle. Germline V gene lookup returns CDR1 MNHEY and CDR2 SVGEGT. The DNA of the CDR3 is TGTGCCAGCAGGGACAGAAGAAGTAGCAATCAGCCCCAGCATTTT. Translated, it gives CASRDRRSSNQPQHF.

There are a few counts of this clonotype. This chain uses TRBV29-1 with TRBJ2-7; D remains unclear. The CDR3 length is 11 residues. Looked up from germline, CDR1 is SQVTM and CDR2 is ANQGSEA. Between the trimmed V and J ends, which lost 4 bases and 3 bases, there was a span of 7 bases. The CDR3 bases are TGCAGCGTTGTGTGGAGCTACGAGCAGTACTTC. Residues: CSVVWSYEQYF.

This clonotype was seen just once. V is TRBV14 and J is TRBJ1-6; a weak D match, TRBD1 (6 bases). With 5 bases removed from V and 5 bases from J, the gap between germline ends came to 10 bases. Germline values: CDR1 SGHDN, CDR2 FVKESK. The CDR3 is 14 residues long. The CDR3 DNA follows: TGTGCCAGCAGCAGGGGGGGTAATAATTCACCCCTCCACTTT. Its translation is CASSRGGNNSPLHF.

The chain uses TRBV5-8 and TRBJ2-7, with 8 bases fitting TRBD2. Germline lookup yields CDR1 SGHTS and CDR2 YDEGEE. V was pared by 2 bases and J by 2 bases, with 9 bases of the junction left unmatched. The length of the CDR3 is 16 residues. The CDR3 loop is CASSFGFGLATYEQYF. The DNA of the CDR3 is TGTGCCAGCAGCTTTGGTTTTGGACTAGCAACCTACGAGCAGTACTTC.

This clonotype was observed a few times. The chain's CDR3 is CASSQVSGRTDTQYF. The CDR3 DNA is TGCGCCAGCAGCCAAGTAAGCGGACGCACAGATACGCAGTATTTT. The rearrangement joins TRBV4-3 to TRBJ2-3, with D possibly being TRBD2 (5 bases). Germline V gene data show CDR1 as LGHNA and CDR2 as YSLEER. V was pared by 1 base and J by 1 base, with 9 bases between. The CDR3 contains 15 residues.